This T cell receptor (beta chain) was profiled in a study of control samples from healthy donors and cancer patients. The CDR3 runs 15 residues. CDR1 and CDR2 from the germline V gene are MDHEN and SYDVKM. The junction had 11 bases not matched to a gene; V was cut back by 6 bases and J by 3 bases. Libraries were prepared by immunoSEQ multiplex PCR; TCRdb keeps only in-frame clonotypes and omits some of them. The sample has 150,000 to 200,000 clones, about 93% seen once. The TCR comes from a man aged 18-30 years in good health. The chain is built from TRBV28 and TRBJ2-7, with TRBD2 matching 7 bases. The specimen was blood. CDR3 amino acids: CASRSASGENYEQYF. The CDR3 DNA reads TGTGCCAGCAGATCTGCGAGCGGGGAAAACTACGAGCAGTACTTC.